This T cell receptor (beta chain) originates from a study of OX40 agonist ivuxolimab in advanced cancers. Study information: Patients received ivuxolimab, an agonistic anti-OX40 (CD134) antibody. Study results and caveats: In CD8+ T cells, expanded clones were on average more numerous than in CD4+.

The repertoire was sequenced with immunoSEQ multiplex PCR; TCRdb's copy has only in-frame clones and lacks some. This sample yields just over 35,000 clones, of which more than 80% are seen a single time; around a sixth belongs to the top ten. For this clone: The antigen is unknown.

In germline, CDR1 is WSHSY, CDR2 SAAADI. The V end was cut by 6 bases, the J end by 0 bases, with 10 bases between. CDR3 length: 14 amino acids. The source of this sequence is an adult with an advanced solid tumor such as melanoma, head and neck, liver or kidney cancer. The sequencing used CD4+ or CD8+ T cells sorted from blood, collected in a trial of the OX40 agonist ivuxolimab. V and J are TRBV10-2 and TRBJ2-3, with D perhaps matching TRBD1 (6 bases). The CDR3 is CASSKTGSTDTQYF. The CDR3 bases are TGCGCCAGCAGCAAGACAGGTAGCACAGATACGCAGTATTTT.